These T cell receptor beta chains were read from a single sample in a study of T-cell reconstitution after alpha-beta-depleted transplantation in children. Using its own MiXCR run on the PCR reads, TCRdb lists one record per CDR3 protein. This table has fewer than 20,000 distinct CDR3 sequences, approximately 5.3% appearing once. The source was PBMCs, collected before TCRalphabeta/CD19-depleted stem cell transplant. Receptor source: a boy between 10 and 17 years old with acute lymphoblastic leukemia, due to receive a stem cell transplant. CDR3s include the opening cysteine and the closing phenylalanine or tryptophan. Each record gives: J gene, clone size, D gene, V gene, CDR3 DNA, CDR3 protein. D genes are given only for firm matches. For some rows the clone size is stated as once, few or many, or as a class when expanded; others skip it.

TRBJ2-7 | many | TRBD1 | TRBV20-1 | TGCAGTGCCTCCCCCCGGAGGGACAGGGGGCTCTACGAGCAGTACTTC | CSASPRRDRGLYEQYF
TRBJ1-2 | many | - | TRBV6-5 | TGTGCCAGCAGTTACGGTCTCAAACTAGCTAACTATGGCTACACCTTC | CASSYGLKLANYGYTF
TRBJ2-1 | medium-sized | TRBD2 | TRBV27 | TGTGCCAGCAGTTTAATGCAGGGAGGGGACAATGAGCAGTTCTTC | CASSLMQGGDNEQFF
TRBJ2-5 | - | TRBD1 | TRBV4-3 | TGCGCCAGCAGCCAAGACCTAGACAGGGTCGGCGAGACCCAGTACTTC | CASSQDLDRVGETQYF
TRBJ2-7 | medium-sized | TRBD1 | TRBV7-8 | TGTGCCAGCAGCGAAGGACAGGGCCCTTCCTACGAGCAGTACTTC | CASSEGQGPSYEQYF
TRBJ2-3 | medium-sized | - | TRBV20-1 | TGCAGTGCTAGAGCGCTAGCAGGCACAGATACGCAGTATTTT | CSARALAGTDTQYF
TRBJ2-7 | many | TRBD1 | TRBV27 | TGTGCCAGCAGTCCCCACCTTCAGGGGGCCACCTACGAGCAGTACTTC | CASSPHLQGATYEQYF
TRBJ2-3 | many | - | TRBV6-5 | TGTGCCAGCAGTTACTTCACCCCCCGGGGCACTAGAGGCACAGATACGCAGTATTTT | CASSYFTPRGTRGTDTQYF
TRBJ2-7 | many | - | TRBV29-1 | TGCAGCGTACGCGTAGTTGGGGACGAGCAGTACTTC | CSVRVVGDEQYF
TRBJ2-5 | many | - | TRBV5-5 | TGTGCCAGCAGCGTCCGAGAGACCCAGTACTTC | CASSVRETQYF
TRBJ2-3 | many | - | TRBV13 | TGTGCCAGCAGCTCCTCAGGGGAGCGGGATACGCAGTATTTT | CASSSSGERDTQYF
TRBJ1-4 | many | - | TRBV7-8 | TGTGCCAGCAGCTTAGTGGATGCGGGGCGCTTTGAAAAACTGTTTTTT | CASSLVDAGRFEKLFF
TRBJ1-2 | medium-sized | - | TRBV7-2 | TGTGCCAGCAGCTTAGTATGGACAGTGACTCGCAGCGGCTACACCTTC | CASSLVWTVTRSGYTF
TRBJ2-7 | many | - | TRBV29-1 | TGCAGCGTTGTACAGGATCCGTCCTACGAGCAGTACTTC | CSVVQDPSYEQYF
TRBJ2-5 | many | - | TRBV7-2 | TGTGCCAGCAGTCTAGAGGCCAGGGGCCTGGGGACCCAGTACTTC | CASSLEARGLGTQYF
TRBJ1-3 | many | - | TRBV6-5 | TGTGCCAGCAATCCAACAGGGCCCGGAAACACCATATATTTT | CASNPTGPGNTIYF
TRBJ2-5 | - | - | TRBV11-2 | TGTGCCAGCAGCTTTTACGGGACGGAAAAAGAGACCCAGTACTTC | CASSFYGTEKETQYF
TRBJ2-5 | many | - | TRBV2 | TGTGCCAGCAGTCCCGGACAGCCCCGGGGGGAGACCCAGTACTTC | CASSPGQPRGETQYF
TRBJ1-5 | many | - | TRBV6-6 | TGTGCCAGCAGTTACGATCAGGGTCAGCCCCAGCATTTT | CASSYDQGQPQHF
TRBJ1-5 | many | - | TRBV20-1 | TGCAGTGCTAGAGTTCCGGATAGCAATCAGCCCCAGCATTTT | CSARVPDSNQPQHF
TRBJ2-7 | medium-sized | TRBD1 | TRBV20-1 | TGCAGTGCTAGAGAGACAGGGAGAGGGTACGAGCAGTACTTC | CSARETGRGYEQYF
TRBJ2-3 | many | TRBD2 | TRBV27 | TGTGCCAGCAGTTGGCTAGCGGGGGTCACAGATACGCAGTATTTT | CASSWLAGVTDTQYF
TRBJ2-3 | once | - | TRBV3-1 | TGTGCCAGCAGCCAAGGACTAGTGATAGTTATTGCTAGCACAGATACGCAGTATTTT | CASSQGLVIVIASTDTQYF
TRBJ2-2 | many | - | TRBV9 | TGTGCCAGCAGCGTAGGGCAGGGAGAGAACACCGGGGAGCTGTTTTTT | CASSVGQGENTGELFF
TRBJ1-2 | - | - | TRBV7-9 | TGTGCCAGCAGCTTACCTTCTACAGGGATCGGCTATGGCTACACCTTC | CASSLPSTGIGYGYTF
TRBJ2-7 | many | - | TRBV9 | TGTGCCAGCAGCGTAGGGATTTCTGCGGGATTGAGCTCCTACGAGCAGTACTTC | CASSVGISAGLSSYEQYF
TRBJ2-7 | medium-sized | - | TRBV12-3/TRBV12-4 | TGTGCCAGCAGTCCCCCCATCGGGGTTTTCCACGAGCAGTACTTC | CASSPPIGVFHEQYF
TRBJ1-5 | many | - | TRBV28 | TGTGCCAGCAGTTCCCTGTATCAGCCCCAGCATTTT | CASSSLYQPQHF
TRBJ1-2 | medium-sized | TRBD1 | TRBV28 | TGTGCCAGCAGTTTCCCGGGACAGGGTTATGGCTACACCTTC | CASSFPGQGYGYTF
TRBJ1-1 | many | - | TRBV5-5 | TGTGCCAGCACCACAACAGTTGAAAACACTGAAGCTTTCTTT | CASTTTVENTEAFF
TRBJ2-3 | many | - | TRBV12-3/TRBV12-4 | TGTGCCAGCAGTTTAGGGCTGTTTACAGATACGCAGTATTTT | CASSLGLFTDTQYF
TRBJ1-2 | many | TRBD1 | TRBV6-5 | TGTGCCAGCAGCCGGGACAGGGGGTCAGACGGCTACACCTTC | CASSRDRGSDGYTF
TRBJ2-3 | many | TRBD2 | TRBV7-2 | TGTGCCAGCAGCTTAGGACTAGCGGGAGGGATGGCAGATACGCAGTATTTT | CASSLGLAGGMADTQYF
TRBJ2-1 | many | TRBD1 | TRBV5-4 | TGTGCCAGCAGCTCCGGGACAGTATTGTTCTTC | CASSSGTVLFF
TRBJ2-7 | many | - | TRBV7-2 | TGTGCCAGCAGCCTTCACCGGACAGAGTTTTACGAGCAGTACTTC | CASSLHRTEFYEQYF
TRBJ1-2 | few | TRBD1 | TRBV5-6 | TGTGCCAGCGGCCCCGGGACAGGGAATGGCTACACCTTC | CASGPGTGNGYTF
TRBJ2-7 | many | TRBD2 | TRBV6-5 | TGTGCCAGCAGTTTTTGGACTAGCGGGAGCTACGAGCAGTACTTC | CASSFWTSGSYEQYF
TRBJ2-7 | many | - | TRBV27 | TGTGCCAGCAGTTTATTTAGATCCTACGAGCAGTACTTC | CASSLFRSYEQYF
TRBJ1-1 | many | - | TRBV30 | TGTGCCTGGAGTGGGGTCAGGGTTAAAGCTTTCTTT | CAWSGVRVKAFF
TRBJ2-3 | many | TRBD2 | TRBV24-1 | TGTGCCACCGGTGGGACTAGCGGATGGAGCACAGATACGCAGTATTTT | CATGGTSGWSTDTQYF
TRBJ2-2 | many | - | TRBV5-6 | TGTGCCAGCAGCTTGGTACCCAAAAGCCCGGAGCTGTTTTTT | CASSLVPKSPELFF
TRBJ1-3 | many | - | TRBV12-3/TRBV12-4 | TGTGCCAGCAGGCCACCCGGGGCCCACTCTGGAAACACCATATATTTT | CASRPPGAHSGNTIYF
TRBJ2-1 | many | - | TRBV28 | TGTGCCACCCAAGGTTTAAATGAGCAGTTCTTC | CATQGLNEQFF
TRBJ2-7 | many | - | TRBV27 | TGTGCCAGCAGTTACACCTCAGGGTACGGGCAGTACTTC | CASSYTSGYGQYF